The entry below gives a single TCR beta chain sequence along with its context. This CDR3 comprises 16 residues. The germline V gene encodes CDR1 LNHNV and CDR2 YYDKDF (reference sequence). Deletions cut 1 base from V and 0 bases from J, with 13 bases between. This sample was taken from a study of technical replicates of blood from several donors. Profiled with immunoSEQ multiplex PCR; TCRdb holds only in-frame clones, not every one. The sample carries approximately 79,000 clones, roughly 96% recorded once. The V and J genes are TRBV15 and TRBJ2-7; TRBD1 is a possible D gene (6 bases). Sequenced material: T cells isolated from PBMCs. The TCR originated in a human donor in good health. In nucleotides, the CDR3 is TGTGCCACCAGCAGAGTCGAGGGGGAGAGCTCCTACGAGCAGTACTTC. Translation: CATSRVEGESSYEQYF.